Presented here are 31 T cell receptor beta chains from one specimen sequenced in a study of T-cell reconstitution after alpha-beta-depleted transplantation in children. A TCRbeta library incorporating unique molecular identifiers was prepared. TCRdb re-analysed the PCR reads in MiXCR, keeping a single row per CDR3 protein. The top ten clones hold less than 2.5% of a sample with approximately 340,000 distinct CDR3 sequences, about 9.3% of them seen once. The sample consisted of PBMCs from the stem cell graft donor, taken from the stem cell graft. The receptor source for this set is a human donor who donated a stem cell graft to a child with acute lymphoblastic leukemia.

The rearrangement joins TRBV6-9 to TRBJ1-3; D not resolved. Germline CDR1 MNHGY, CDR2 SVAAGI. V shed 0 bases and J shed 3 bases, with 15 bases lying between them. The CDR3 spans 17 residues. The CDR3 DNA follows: TGTGCCAGCAGTTATTCTGATTGGGGAGGACTTGGAAACACCATATATTTT. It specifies CASSYSDWGGLGNTIYF.

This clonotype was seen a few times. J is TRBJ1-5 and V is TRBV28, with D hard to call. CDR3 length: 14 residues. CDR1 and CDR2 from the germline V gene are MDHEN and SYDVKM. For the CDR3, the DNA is TGTGCTCTTACTCTGGAGCACAGCAATCAGCCCCAGCATTTT. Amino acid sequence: CALTLEHSNQPQHF. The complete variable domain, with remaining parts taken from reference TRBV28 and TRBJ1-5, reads DVKVTQSSRYLVKRTGEKVFLECVQDMDHENMFWYRQDPGLGLRLIYFSYDVKMKEKGDIPEGYSVSREKKERFSLILESASTNQTSMYLCALTLEHSNQPQHFGDGTRLSIL.

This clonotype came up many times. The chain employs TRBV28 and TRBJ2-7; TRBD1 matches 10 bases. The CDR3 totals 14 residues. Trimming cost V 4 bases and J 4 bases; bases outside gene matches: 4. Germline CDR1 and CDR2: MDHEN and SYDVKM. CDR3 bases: TGTGCCAGCAGTTCGACAGGGGGCGCGTACGAGCAGTACTTC. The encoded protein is CASSSTGGAYEQYF.

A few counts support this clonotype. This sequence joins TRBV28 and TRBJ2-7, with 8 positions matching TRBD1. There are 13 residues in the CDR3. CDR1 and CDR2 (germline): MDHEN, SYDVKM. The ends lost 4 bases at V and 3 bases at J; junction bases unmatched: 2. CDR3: CASSYRGDYEQYF. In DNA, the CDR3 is TGTGCCAGCAGTTACAGGGGGGACTACGAGCAGTACTTC. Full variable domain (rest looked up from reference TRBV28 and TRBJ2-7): DVKVTQSSRYLVKRTGEKVFLECVQDMDHENMFWYRQDPGLGLRLIYFSYDVKMKEKGDIPEGYSVSREKKERFSLILESASTNQTSMYLCASSYRGDYEQYFGPGTRLTVT.

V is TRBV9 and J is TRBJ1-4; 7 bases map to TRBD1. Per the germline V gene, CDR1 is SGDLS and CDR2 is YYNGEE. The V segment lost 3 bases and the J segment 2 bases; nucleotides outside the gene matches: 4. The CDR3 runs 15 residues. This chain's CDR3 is CASSGGQSTNEKLFF. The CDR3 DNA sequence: TGTGCCAGCAGCGGGGGACAGAGTACTAATGAAAAACTGTTTTTT. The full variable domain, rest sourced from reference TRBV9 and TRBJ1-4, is DSGVTQTPKHLITATGQRVTLRCSPRSGDLSVYWYQQSLDQGLQFLIQYYNGEERAKGNILERFSAQQFPDLHSELNLSSLELGDSALYFCASSGGQSTNEKLFFGSGTQLSVL.

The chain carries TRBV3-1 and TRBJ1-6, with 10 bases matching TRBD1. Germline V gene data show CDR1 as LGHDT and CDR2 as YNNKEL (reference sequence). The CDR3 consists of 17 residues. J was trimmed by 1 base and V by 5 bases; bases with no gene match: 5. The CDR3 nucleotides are TGTGCCAGCAGCGGGGACAGGGGACGGTCCTATAATTCACCCCTCCACTTT. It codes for CASSGDRGRSYNSPLHF.

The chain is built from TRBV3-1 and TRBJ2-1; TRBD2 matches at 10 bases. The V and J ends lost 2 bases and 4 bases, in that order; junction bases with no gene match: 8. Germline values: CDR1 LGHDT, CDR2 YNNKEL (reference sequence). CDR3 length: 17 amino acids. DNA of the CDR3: TGTGCCAGCAGCCAACGCCCAGGACTAGCGGTTTACAATGAGCAGTTCTTC. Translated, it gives CASSQRPGLAVYNEQFF.

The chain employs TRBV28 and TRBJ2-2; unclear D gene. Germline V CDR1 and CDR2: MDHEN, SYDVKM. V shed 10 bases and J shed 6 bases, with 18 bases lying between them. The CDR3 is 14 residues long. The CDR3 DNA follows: TGTGCCATGAGCCCCGGGTCAATCCCCGGGGAGCTGTTTTTT. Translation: CAMSPGSIPGELFF.

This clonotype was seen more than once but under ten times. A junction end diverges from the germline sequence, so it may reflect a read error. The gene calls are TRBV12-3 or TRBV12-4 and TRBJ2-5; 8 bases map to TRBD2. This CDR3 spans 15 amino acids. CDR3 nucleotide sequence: TGTGCCAGCACCCTACTAACTAGCGGTCAAGGGACCCAGTACTTC. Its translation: CASTLLTSGQGTQYF.

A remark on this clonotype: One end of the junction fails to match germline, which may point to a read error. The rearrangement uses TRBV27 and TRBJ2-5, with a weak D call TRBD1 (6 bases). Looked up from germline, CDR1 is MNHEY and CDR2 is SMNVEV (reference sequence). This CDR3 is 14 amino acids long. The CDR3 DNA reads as TGTGCCAGCAGCTTACAGGGTTTGGAAGAAACCCAGTACTTC. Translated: CASSLQGLEETQYF.

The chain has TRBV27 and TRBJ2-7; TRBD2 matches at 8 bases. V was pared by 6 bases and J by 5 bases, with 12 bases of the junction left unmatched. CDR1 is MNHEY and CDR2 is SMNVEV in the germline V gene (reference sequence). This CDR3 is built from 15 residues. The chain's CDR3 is CASSYAGTRSNEQYF. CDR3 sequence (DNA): TGTGCCAGCAGCTACGCCGGGACTAGGTCCAACGAGCAGTACTTC.

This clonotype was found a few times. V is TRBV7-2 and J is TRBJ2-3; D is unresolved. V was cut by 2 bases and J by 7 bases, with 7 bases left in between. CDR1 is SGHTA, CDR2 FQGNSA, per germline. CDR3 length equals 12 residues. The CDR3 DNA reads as TGTGCCAGCAGCTTATCCCGATATACGCAGTATTTT. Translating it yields CASSLSRYTQYF.

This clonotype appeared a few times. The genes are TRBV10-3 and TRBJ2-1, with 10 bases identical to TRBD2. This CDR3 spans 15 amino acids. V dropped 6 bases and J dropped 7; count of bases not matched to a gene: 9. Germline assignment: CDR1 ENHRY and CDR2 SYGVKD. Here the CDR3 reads CAIRELAGVENEQFF. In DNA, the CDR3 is TGTGCCATCAGGGAGCTAGCGGGAGTCGAAAATGAGCAGTTCTTC.

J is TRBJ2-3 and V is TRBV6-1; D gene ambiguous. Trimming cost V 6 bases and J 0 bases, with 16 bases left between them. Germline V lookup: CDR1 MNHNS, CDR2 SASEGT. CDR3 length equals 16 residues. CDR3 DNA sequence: TGTGCCAGCAGCCGCCGGGTATCACTTAGCACAGATACGCAGTATTTT. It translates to CASSRRVSLSTDTQYF.

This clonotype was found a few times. The chain's CDR3 is CASSRQGGTDTQYF. CDR3 sequence (DNA): TGTGCCAGCAGCAGACAGGGAGGGACAGATACGCAGTATTTT. The gene calls are TRBV28 and TRBJ2-3; D may match TRBD1 or TRBD2 (7 bases each). V shed 6 bases and J shed 3 bases, with 13 bases lying between them. The germline CDR1 and CDR2 sequences are MDHEN and SYDVKM. The CDR3 consists of 14 residues.

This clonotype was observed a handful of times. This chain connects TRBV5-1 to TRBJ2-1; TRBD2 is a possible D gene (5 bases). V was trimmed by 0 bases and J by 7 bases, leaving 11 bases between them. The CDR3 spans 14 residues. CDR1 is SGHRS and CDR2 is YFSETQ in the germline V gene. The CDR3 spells CASSLVEGSNEQFF. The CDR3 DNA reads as TGCGCCAGCAGCTTGGTCGAGGGTTCAAATGAGCAGTTCTTC.

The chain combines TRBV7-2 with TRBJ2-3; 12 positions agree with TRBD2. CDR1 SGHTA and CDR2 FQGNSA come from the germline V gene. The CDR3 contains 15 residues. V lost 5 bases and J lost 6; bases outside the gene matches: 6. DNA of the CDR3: TGTGCCAGCAGCCACGGGACTAGCGGGTGGGATACGCAGTATTTT. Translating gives CASSHGTSGWDTQYF.

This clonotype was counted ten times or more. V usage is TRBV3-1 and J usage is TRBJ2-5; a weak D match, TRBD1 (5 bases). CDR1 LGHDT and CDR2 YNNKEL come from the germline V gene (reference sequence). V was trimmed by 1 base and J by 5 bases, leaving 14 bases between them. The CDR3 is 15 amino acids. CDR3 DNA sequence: TGTGCCAGCAGCCAAGGGGCGGTCCCAGGGGAGACCCAGTACTTC. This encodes CASSQGAVPGETQYF.

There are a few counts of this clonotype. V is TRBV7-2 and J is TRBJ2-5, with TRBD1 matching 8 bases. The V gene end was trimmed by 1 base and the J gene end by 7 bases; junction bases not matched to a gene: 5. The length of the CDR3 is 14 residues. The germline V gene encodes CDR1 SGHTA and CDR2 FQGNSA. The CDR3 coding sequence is TGTGCCAGCAGCTTAGTCGGACAGGGTCGGACCCAGTACTTC. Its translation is CASSLVGQGRTQYF.

In nucleotides, the CDR3 is TGTGCCAGCAGCCCCTGGGAGGGTTCTGCTGAAGCTTTCTTT. Translating it yields CASSPWEGSAEAFF. This chain links TRBV7-3 with TRBJ1-1; D gene ambiguous. V was trimmed by 5 bases and J by 6 bases, leaving 16 bases between them. The V gene's germline CDR1 is SGHTA and CDR2 FQGTGA. The CDR3 has 14 amino acids.

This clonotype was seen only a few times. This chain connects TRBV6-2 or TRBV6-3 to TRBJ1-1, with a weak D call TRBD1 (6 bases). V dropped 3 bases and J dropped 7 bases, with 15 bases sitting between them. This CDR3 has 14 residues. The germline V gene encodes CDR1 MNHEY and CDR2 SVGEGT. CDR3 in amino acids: CASSYIDRPIEAFF. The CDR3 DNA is TGTGCCAGCAGTTATATAGACAGGCCGATTGAAGCTTTCTTT.

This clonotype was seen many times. The CDR3 sequence: CASSLFRGAAGAGELFF. For the CDR3, the DNA is TGTGCCAGCAGTTTATTCAGGGGGGCCGCGGGGGCCGGGGAGCTGTTTTTT. This sequence joins TRBV27 and TRBJ2-2; D assignment may be TRBD1 or TRBD2 (7 bases each). The CDR3 loop spans 17 amino acids. Germline lookup yields CDR1 MNHEY and CDR2 SMNVEV (reference sequence). Trimming pared 1 base from V and 6 bases from J, leaving 18 bases between.

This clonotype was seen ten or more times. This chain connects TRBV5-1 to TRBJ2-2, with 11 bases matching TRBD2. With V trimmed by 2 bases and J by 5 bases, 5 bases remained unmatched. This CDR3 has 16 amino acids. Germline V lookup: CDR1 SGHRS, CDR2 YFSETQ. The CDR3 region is CASSLGLAGGTGELFF. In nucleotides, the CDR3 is TGCGCCAGCAGCTTAGGCCTAGCGGGAGGAACCGGGGAGCTGTTTTTT.

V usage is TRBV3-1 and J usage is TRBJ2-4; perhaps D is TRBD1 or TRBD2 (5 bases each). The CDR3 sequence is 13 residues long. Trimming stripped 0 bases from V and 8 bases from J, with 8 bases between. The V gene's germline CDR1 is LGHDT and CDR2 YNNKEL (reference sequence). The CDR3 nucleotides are TGTGCCAGCAGCCAAGACCAGGGAGACATTCAGTACTTC. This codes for CASSQDQGDIQYF.

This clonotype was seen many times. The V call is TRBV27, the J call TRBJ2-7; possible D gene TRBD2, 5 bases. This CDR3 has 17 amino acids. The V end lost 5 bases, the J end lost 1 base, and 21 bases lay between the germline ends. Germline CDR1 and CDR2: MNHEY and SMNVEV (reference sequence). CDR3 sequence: CASSVQGWPRGSYEQYF. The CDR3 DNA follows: TGTGCCAGCAGTGTCCAAGGTTGGCCTCGGGGATCCTACGAGCAGTACTTC.

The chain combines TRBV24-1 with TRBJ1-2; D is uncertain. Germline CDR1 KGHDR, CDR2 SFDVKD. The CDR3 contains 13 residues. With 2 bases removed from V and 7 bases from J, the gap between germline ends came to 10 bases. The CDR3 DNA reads TGTGCCACCAGTGATTACGGCAGACGTGGCTACACCTTC. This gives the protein CATSDYGRRGYTF.

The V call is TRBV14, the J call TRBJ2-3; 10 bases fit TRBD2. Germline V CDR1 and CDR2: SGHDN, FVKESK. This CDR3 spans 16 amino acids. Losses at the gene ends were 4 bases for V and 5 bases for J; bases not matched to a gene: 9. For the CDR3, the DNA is TGTGCCAGCAGCCCCCTCGGACTAGCGGAGGAAGATACGCAGTATTTT. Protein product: CASSPLGLAEEDTQYF.

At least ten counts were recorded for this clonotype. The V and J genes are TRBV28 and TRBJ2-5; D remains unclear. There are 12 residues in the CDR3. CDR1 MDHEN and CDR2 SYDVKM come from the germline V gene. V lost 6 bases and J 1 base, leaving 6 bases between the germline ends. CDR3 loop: CASSLAQETQYF. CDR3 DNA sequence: TGTGCCAGCAGCTTAGCCCAAGAGACCCAGTACTTC.

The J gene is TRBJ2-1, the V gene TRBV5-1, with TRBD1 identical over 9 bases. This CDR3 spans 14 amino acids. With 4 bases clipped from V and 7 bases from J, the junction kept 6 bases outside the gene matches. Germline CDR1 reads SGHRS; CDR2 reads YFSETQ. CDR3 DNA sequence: TGCGCCAGCAGCGAACAGGGGGCGCGGAATGAGCAGTTCTTC. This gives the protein CASSEQGARNEQFF.

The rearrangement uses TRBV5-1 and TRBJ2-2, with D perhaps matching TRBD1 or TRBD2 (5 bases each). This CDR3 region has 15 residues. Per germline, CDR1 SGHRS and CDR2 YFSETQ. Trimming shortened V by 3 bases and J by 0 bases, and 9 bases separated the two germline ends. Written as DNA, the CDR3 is TGCGCCAGCAGCTGGGGGACGGCGAACACCGGGGAGCTGTTTTTT. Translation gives CASSWGTANTGELFF. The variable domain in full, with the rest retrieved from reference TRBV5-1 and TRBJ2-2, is KAGVTQTPRYLIKTRGQQVTLSCSPISGHRSVSWYQQTPGQGLQFLFEYFSETQRNKGNFPGRFSGRQFSNSRSEMNVSTLELGDSALYLCASSWGTANTGELFFGEGSRLTVL.

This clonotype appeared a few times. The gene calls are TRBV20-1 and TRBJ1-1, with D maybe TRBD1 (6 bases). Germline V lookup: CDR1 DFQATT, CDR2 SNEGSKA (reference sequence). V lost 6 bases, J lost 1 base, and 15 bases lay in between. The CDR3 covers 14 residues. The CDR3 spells CSARSGAGNTEAFF. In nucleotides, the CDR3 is TGCAGTGCCCGGTCGGGGGCGGGGAACACTGAAGCTTTCTTT.